This TCR beta chain appears in the sequencing data of a study of blood T cell repertoires in COVID-19. For the study at large: Samples taken during acute and convalescent COVID-19 were collected in the United States, Italy and Spain. Sample material is recorded as cDNA or gDNA derived from T cells, B-cell-depleted T cells, or PBMCs.

Germline loops: CDR1 MNHEY, CDR2 SVGEGT. This CDR3 spans 16 amino acids. Trimming at V came to 6 bases and at J to 0 bases, leaving 5 bases not matched to a gene. As processed by the authors: Reference gene primer amplification gave estimated nucleated cell counts. Generated by immunoSEQ multiplex PCR, the TCRdb table keeps only in-frame clones and is missing some. D and trimming come from the DNA, and the V and J calls and clone size come from that table. The sample carries some 170,000 clones, roughly 89% recorded once. The source is a woman aged 45-59 years with acute or convalescent COVID-19. What was sequenced was peripheral blood. The V gene is TRBV6-2 or TRBV6-3, the J gene TRBJ2-1; 10 nucleotides line up with TRBD2. In DNA, the CDR3 is TGTGCCAGCAGCTATAGCGGGGGGCGCTCCTACAATGAGCAGTTCTTC. Its translation: CASSYSGGRSYNEQFF.